This passage covers 31 T cell receptor beta chains from one sample sequenced in a study of blood T cell repertoires in COVID-19. Generated by immunoSEQ multiplex PCR, the TCRdb table keeps only in-frame clones and is missing some. The table lists 250,000 to 350,000 clones, approximately 88% of them singletons, with around 10% in the top ten. Sequences were obtained from PBMCs or T cells enriched from blood (not recorded which). These receptors came from a woman under 30 who had recovered from COVID-19.

V usage is TRBV27 and J usage is TRBJ1-2; D call uncertain. Germline assignment: CDR1 MNHEY and CDR2 SMNVEV (reference sequence). This CDR3 region has 11 residues. V was clipped by 8 bases and J by 3 bases, with 7 bases between them. CDR3 amino acids: CASGPDYGYTF. DNA of the CDR3: TGTGCCAGCGGGCCAGACTATGGCTACACCTTC.

This chain uses TRBV7-9 with TRBJ2-2; perhaps TRBD1 as D (6 bases). The CDR3 sequence is 17 residues long. Germline V gene lookup returns CDR1 SEHNR and CDR2 FQNEAQ (reference sequence). Trimming removed 3 bases from V and 3 bases from J, with 17 bases in between. CDR3: CASSFPSGDTYTGELFF. The CDR3 DNA follows: TGTGCCAGCAGCTTTCCCTCCGGGGACACCTACACCGGGGAGCTGTTTTTT.

The genes are TRBV5-8 and TRBJ1-1; a possible D gene is TRBD1 (5 bases). The V gene lost 0 bases and the J gene lost 1 base, with 10 bases spanning the gap. The CDR3 is 15 amino acids. Germline V lookup: CDR1 SGHTS, CDR2 YDEGEE. CDR3 nucleotide sequence: TGTGCCAGCAGCTTGGAGGGGACTGAGAACACTGAAGCTTTCTTT. Protein product: CASSLEGTENTEAFF.

V and J are TRBV9 and TRBJ1-2, with a weak D call TRBD1 (5 bases). Germline V gene sequence: CDR1 SGDLS, CDR2 YYNGEE. CDR3 length: 16 residues. The V end was cut by 4 bases, the J end by 4 bases, with 20 bases between. For the CDR3, the DNA is TGTGCCAGCAGCACACGATCGGGGGAACAATTCTATGGCTACACCTTC. Its protein product is CASSTRSGEQFYGYTF.

The chain couples TRBV29-1 to TRBJ1-1; D ambiguous. V was clipped by 6 bases and J by 0 bases, with 11 bases between them. This CDR3 comprises 13 residues. CDR1 and CDR2 from the germline V gene are SQVTM and ANQGSEA. The CDR3 sequence is CSVIGVLNTEAFF. The CDR3 DNA reads TGCAGCGTAATCGGGGTTTTGAACACTGAAGCTTTCTTT.

The rearrangement uses TRBV7-8 and TRBJ2-1; the match to TRBD2 covers 7 bases. V trimming: 3 bases; J trimming: 2 bases; junction bases outside the gene matches: 4. The germline V gene has CDR1 SGHVS and CDR2 FQNEAQ. CDR3 length: 15 amino acids. The CDR3, as DNA: TGTGCCAGCAGCTTCGGGCGGGGGACCTACAATGAGCAGTTCTTC. Its translation is CASSFGRGTYNEQFF.

The chain employs TRBV19 and TRBJ1-4; D unresolved. CDR1 LNHDA and CDR2 SQIVND come from the germline V gene (reference sequence). V lost 1 base and J lost 6, with 9 bases in between. This CDR3 has 14 residues. CDR3 coding DNA: TGTGCCAGTAGTATAGGAGGGTATCATGAAAAACTGTTTTTT. It specifies CASSIGGYHEKLFF.

The chain links TRBV28 to TRBJ2-5; no clear D gene. V shed 4 bases and J shed 4 bases, with 16 bases lying between them. CDR1 MDHEN and CDR2 SYDVKM come from the germline V gene. This CDR3 has 15 residues. The chain's CDR3 is CASSSTRYAAETQYF. The CDR3 bases are TGTGCCAGCAGTTCAACCAGATACGCCGCAGAGACCCAGTACTTC.

The chain recombines TRBV18 with TRBJ2-7; D remains unclear. The ends were cut back, 3 bases at V and 0 bases at J, with 6 bases in the middle. The CDR3 loop spans 13 amino acids. Germline V gene data show CDR1 as KGHSH and CDR2 as LQKENI. The CDR3 spells CASSPPGSYEQYF. The CDR3 nucleotides read TGTGCCAGCTCACCTCCGGGCTCCTACGAGCAGTACTTC.

The chain uses TRBV9 and TRBJ2-5; 7 bases match TRBD2. V shed 3 bases and J 4 bases; nucleotides not matched to a gene: 3. In germline, CDR1 is SGDLS, CDR2 YYNGEE. The CDR3 length is 13 residues. As DNA, the CDR3 is TGTGCCAGCAGCGGGGGGAGGGTAGAGACCCAGTACTTC. Protein: CASSGGRVETQYF. The full variable domain, in which reference TRBV9 and TRBJ2-5 provide the parts outside the CDR3, is DSGVTQTPKHLITATGQRVTLRCSPRSGDLSVYWYQQSLDQGLQFLIQYYNGEERAKGNILERFSAQQFPDLHSELNLSSLELGDSALYFCASSGGRVETQYFGPGTRLLVL.

This clone was picked up a small number of times. V gene TRBV6-5 combines with J gene TRBJ1-1; the D gene is possibly TRBD1 (5 bases). The V and J ends lost 10 bases and 5 bases respectively, with 11 bases between them. The germline V gene has CDR1 MNHEY and CDR2 SVGAGI. CDR3 length equals 11 residues. CDR3 amino acids: CATARGTEAFF. The CDR3 nucleotides read TGTGCCACAGCCCGGGGGACTGAAGCTTTCTTT.

This clone was seen only once. The chain has TRBV5-1 and TRBJ1-2, with D possibly matching TRBD1 (5 bases). CDR3 length: 13 residues. The V and J ends lost 5 bases and 8 bases respectively, with 16 bases between them. Germline V CDR1 and CDR2: SGHRS, YFSETQ. CDR3 region: CASSPPGLTGYTF. The CDR3 coding sequence is TGCGCCAGCAGTCCTCCAGGGCTGACCGGCTACACCTTC.

The chain combines TRBV9 with TRBJ1-2, with 9 bases matching TRBD1. The CDR3 contains 15 residues. Germline V gene lookup returns CDR1 SGDLS and CDR2 YYNGEE. The ends lost 3 bases at V and 5 bases at J; junction bases unmatched: 8. CDR3 bases: TGTGCCAGCAGCGCCCGGGACAGGGATAGATATGGCTACACCTTC. Protein sequence: CASSARDRDRYGYTF.

This clone was seen once. J is TRBJ2-7 and V is TRBV28, with TRBD1 identical over 8 bases. CDR1 MDHEN and CDR2 SYDVKM come from the germline V gene. The ends lost 4 bases at V and 4 bases at J; junction bases unmatched: 12. The CDR3 runs to 16 residues. CDR3 sequence (DNA): TGTGCCAGCAGTTCCTCGGCGGACAGGGAGGAGTACGAGCAGTACTTC. It codes for CASSSSADREEYEQYF. The full variable domain, in which reference TRBV28 and TRBJ2-7 provide the parts outside the CDR3, is DVKVTQSSRYLVKRTGEKVFLECVQDMDHENMFWYRQDPGLGLRLIYFSYDVKMKEKGDIPEGYSVSREKKERFSLILESASTNQTSMYLCASSSSADREEYEQYFGPGTRLTVT.

This clone was observed a single time. The chain combines TRBV5-6 with TRBJ1-1, with 8 positions matching TRBD1. Germline CDR1 and CDR2: SGHDT and YYEEEE. The junction had 13 bases not matched to a gene; V was cut back by 3 bases and J by 3 bases. The CDR3 covers 17 residues. The CDR3 protein is CASSYGQGYNRYTEAFF. In DNA, the CDR3 is TGTGCCAGCAGCTACGGACAGGGCTATAACCGGTACACTGAAGCTTTCTTT.

The chain uses TRBV28 and TRBJ2-7; D is uncertain. Trimming removed 7 bases at V and 5 bases at J, with 9 bases between. Germline values: CDR1 MDHEN, CDR2 SYDVKM. The CDR3 is 11 amino acids. The CDR3 loop reads CASTSNNEQYF. CDR3 coding DNA: TGTGCCAGCACCAGTAACAACGAGCAGTACTTC.

The chain has TRBV4-3 and TRBJ2-3; D uncertain. Germline V gene lookup returns CDR1 LGHNA and CDR2 YSLEER. V shed 0 bases and J shed 1 base, with 8 bases lying between them. CDR3 size: 15 residues. The CDR3 spells CASSQEAPGTDTQYF. CDR3 DNA: TGCGCCAGCAGCCAAGAGGCACCCGGCACAGATACGCAGTATTTT.

The V and J genes are TRBV9 and TRBJ1-3; tentatively, D is TRBD1 (5 bases). The germline V and J ends were trimmed by 3 bases and 1 base, with 8 bases remaining between them. The CDR3 spans 14 residues. Per germline, CDR1 SGDLS and CDR2 YYNGEE. The CDR3 DNA is TGTGCCAGCAGCGCGGGGGGTTCTGGAAACACCATATATTTT. Protein product: CASSAGGSGNTIYF.

The gene calls are TRBV2 and TRBJ2-1; TRBD2 matches at 7 bases. Per germline, CDR1 SNHLY and CDR2 FYNNEI. This CDR3 is built from 17 residues. The J segment lost 6 bases and the V segment lost 6 bases, leaving 17 bases of the junction unmatched. The CDR3 loop is CASSAASGRLTINEQFF. The CDR3 DNA reads as TGTGCCAGCAGCGCCGCTAGCGGAAGACTCACCATCAATGAGCAGTTCTTC.

The chain employs TRBV10-3 and TRBJ2-6; 7 bases are a match to TRBD2. Losses at the gene ends were 11 bases for V and 3 bases for J; bases not matched to a gene: 13. CDR1 is ENHRY and CDR2 is SYGVKD in the germline V gene. The CDR3 totals 16 residues. The CDR3 sequence: CAVRLPGGFGANVLTF. The CDR3 region has the DNA TGTGCCGTTCGTTTACCCGGGGGGTTTGGGGCCAACGTCCTGACTTTC.

This chain uses TRBV7-8 with TRBJ2-7, with 10 positions matching TRBD1. The CDR3 extends over 15 amino acids. From germline, CDR1 is SGHVS and CDR2 FQNEAQ. Germline trimming cut 7 bases from V and 3 bases from J; bases unmatched to any gene: 9. CDR3 loop: CASNHGTGASYEQYF. The CDR3 nucleotides read TGTGCCAGCAATCACGGGACAGGGGCGAGCTACGAGCAGTACTTC.

The chain uses TRBV29-1 and TRBJ2-2; possibly TRBD1 for D (6 bases). CDR1 and CDR2 (germline): SQVTM, ANQGSEA. The V end was cut by 5 bases, the J end by 4 bases, with 14 bases between. The CDR3 covers 14 residues. CDR3 sequence reads: CSVRLQGLTGELFF. The CDR3, as DNA: TGCAGCGTTCGACTGCAGGGGCTCACCGGGGAGCTGTTTTTT.

The V call is TRBV12-3 or TRBV12-4, the J call TRBJ1-2; D possibly corresponds to TRBD1 (5 bases). The CDR3 loop spans 13 amino acids. V lost 7 bases, J lost 0 bases, and 9 bases lay in between. CDR3 DNA sequence: TGTGCCAGCACCGGGGGTACTAACTATGGCTACACCTTC. As protein: CASTGGTNYGYTF.

The chain couples TRBV28 to TRBJ2-1; 10 nucleotides line up with TRBD2. The CDR3 consists of 14 residues. The J segment lost 8 bases and the V segment lost 6 bases, leaving 7 bases of the junction unmatched. The germline gives CDR1 MDHEN, CDR2 SYDVKM. The CDR3, as DNA: TGTGCCAGCAGCGCAGCGGGGGGGTTCGATGAGCAGTTCTTC. Protein product: CASSAAGGFDEQFF.

Within the sample, this clone is large. The V call is TRBV7-9, the J call TRBJ2-7, with unresolved D. The V end lost 1 base, the J end lost 2 bases, and 15 bases lay between the germline ends. Germline V CDR1 and CDR2: SEHNR, FQNEAQ (reference sequence). The CDR3 loop spans 16 amino acids. The CDR3 spells CASSLEYGAKPYEQYF. The CDR3 DNA sequence: TGTGCCAGCAGCTTAGAATATGGAGCGAAACCCTACGAGCAGTACTTC. Drawing the rest from reference TRBV7-9 and TRBJ2-7, the complete variable domain is DTGVSQNPRHKITKRGQNVTFRCDPISEHNRLYWYRQTLGQGPEFLTYFQNEAQLEKSRLLSDRFSAERPKGSFSTLEIQRTEQGDSAMYLCASSLEYGAKPYEQYFGPGTRLTVT.

The rearrangement links TRBV30 to TRBJ1-2, with TRBD1 as a possible D gene (5 bases). Germline CDR1 and CDR2: GTSNPN and SVGIG (reference sequence). V was pared by 0 bases and J by 3 bases, with 17 bases between. This CDR3 has 16 amino acids. As DNA, the CDR3 is TGTGCCTGGAGTGTAATCAATGGAGGGACGGACTATGGCTACACCTTC. Protein: CAWSVINGGTDYGYTF.

V usage is TRBV4-2 and J usage is TRBJ1-2, with D perhaps TRBD1 (5 bases). This CDR3 has 14 residues. From germline, CDR1 is LGHNA and CDR2 YNFKEQ. Trimming cost V 0 bases and J 6 bases, with 11 bases left between them. DNA for the CDR3: TGTGCCAGCAGCCAAGATCTAGCGGGGGATGGCTACACCTTC. It translates to CASSQDLAGDGYTF.

V is TRBV5-5 and J is TRBJ2-2; 8 bases line up with TRBD1. Germline lookup yields CDR1 SGHKS and CDR2 YYEKEE (reference sequence). CDR3 length: 17 residues. V was clipped by 0 bases and J by 1 base; unmatched bases: 5. CDR3 sequence (DNA): TGTGCCAGCAGCTTGGCCCCGGGACAGGTGAACACCGGGGAGCTGTTTTTT. Its translation: CASSLAPGQVNTGELFF.

This clone occurred once. The gene calls are TRBV3-1 (or the pseudogene TRBV3-2) and TRBJ1-1; no clear D gene. The CDR3 loop spans 13 amino acids. Germline CDR1 is LGHDT and CDR2 is YNNKEL (reference sequence). V lost 1 base, J lost 3 bases, and 6 bases lay in between. CDR3 sequence: CASSQVRDTEAFF. The DNA of the CDR3 is TGTGCCAGCAGCCAAGTGAGGGACACTGAAGCTTTCTTT.

The chain uses TRBV5-6 and TRBJ2-7, with D possibly being TRBD1 (8 bases). V lost 0 bases and J lost 6, with 13 bases in between. The CDR3 spans 14 residues. Germline CDR1 reads SGHDT; CDR2 reads YYEEEE. DNA for the CDR3: TGTGCCAGCAGCTTGGTGGACAGGGAGGGCGAGCAGTACTTC. This sequence encodes CASSLVDREGEQYF.

The genes are TRBV3-1 (or the pseudogene TRBV3-2) and TRBJ2-5; 11 bases are a match to TRBD2. The V segment lost 2 bases and the J segment 5 bases; nucleotides outside the gene matches: 7. The CDR3 covers 16 residues. CDR1 is LGHDT, CDR2 YNNKEL, per germline (reference sequence). CDR3 in DNA: TGTGCCAGCAGCCAATATATGACTAGCGGGGTGGAGACCCAGTACTTC. Amino acid sequence: CASSQYMTSGVETQYF.